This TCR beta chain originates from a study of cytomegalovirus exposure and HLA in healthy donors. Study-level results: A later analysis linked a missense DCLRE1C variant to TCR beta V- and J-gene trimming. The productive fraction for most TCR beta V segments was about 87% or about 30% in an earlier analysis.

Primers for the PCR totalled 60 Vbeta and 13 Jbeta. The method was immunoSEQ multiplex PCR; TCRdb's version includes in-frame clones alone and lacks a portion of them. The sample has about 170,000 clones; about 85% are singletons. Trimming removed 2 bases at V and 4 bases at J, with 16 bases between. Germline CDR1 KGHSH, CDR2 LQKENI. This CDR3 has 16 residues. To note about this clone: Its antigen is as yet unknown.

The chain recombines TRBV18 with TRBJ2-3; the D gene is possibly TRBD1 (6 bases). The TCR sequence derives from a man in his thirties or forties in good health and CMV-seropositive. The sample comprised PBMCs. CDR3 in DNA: TGTGCCAGCTCACCATTGAGGACAGCCGACGCAGATACGCAGTATTTT. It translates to CASSPLRTADADTQYF. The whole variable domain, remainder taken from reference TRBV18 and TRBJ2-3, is NAGVMQNPRHLVRRRGQEARLRCSPMKGHSHVYWYRQLPEEGLKFMVYLQKENIIDESGMPKERFSAEFPKEGPSILRIQQVVRGDSAAYFCASSPLRTADADTQYFGPGTRLTVL.